This is a list of T cell receptor beta chains from one sample in a study of control samples from healthy donors and cancer patients. Profiling relied on immunoSEQ multiplex PCR, and the TCRdb table lists in-frame clones only, not all of them. This sample has 250,000 to 300,000 clones; almost 85% occur once, and the top ten carry 13%. What was sequenced was PBMCs. These receptors came from a woman aged 55-69 years with lung cancer. Both conserved end residues are part of each CDR3. A D gene is named only where the DNA matches it firmly. Some rows have no size entry. The others give once, few or many, or a class for an expanded clone.

V gene,J gene,D gene,clone size,CDR3 DNA,CDR3 protein
TRBV6-6,TRBJ1-2,.,few,TGTGCCAGTTCGGGAGATGGCTACACCTTC,CASSGDGYTF
TRBV24-1,TRBJ1-4,.,.,TGTGCCACCAGTGAGGGATTTTACACTAATGAAAAACTGTTTTTT,CATSEGFYTNEKLFF
TRBV30,TRBJ2-1,.,.,TGTGCCTTCGCAAATAGCCGGGAAAACTACAATGAGCAGTTCTTC,CAFANSRENYNEQFF
TRBV30,TRBJ1-5,.,.,TGTGCCTGGAGTGATGGAGCGAATCAGCCCCAGCATTTT,CAWSDGANQPQHF
TRBV5-6,TRBJ1-5,.,.,TGTGCCAGCAGCTTTTGGGGACTAAATCAGCCCCAGCATTTT,CASSFWGLNQPQHF
TRBV19,TRBJ1-6,TRBD1,.,TGTGCCACCGGGACAGGTTACTCACGGGATTCACCCCTCCACTTT,CATGTGYSRDSPLHF
TRBV28,TRBJ1-1,.,.,TGTGCCAGCAGCCTGGGGGGGTCGAGGGGCACTGAAGCTTTCTTT,CASSLGGSRGTEAFF
TRBV4-2,TRBJ2-1,TRBD2,once,TGTGCCAGCAGCCAAGATGGACGGACTAGCGGGGCCTACAATGAGCAGTTCTTC,CASSQDGRTSGAYNEQFF
TRBV5-1,TRBJ2-1,TRBD2,many,TGCGCCAGCAGCTTGGTCCCCTTGGGGAGCGGGGGCTTGAATGAGCAGTTCTTC,CASSLVPLGSGGLNEQFF
TRBV27,TRBJ2-2,.,.,TGTGCCAGCAAATTAGGGGCAACCGGGGAGCTGTTTTTT,CASKLGATGELFF
TRBV27,TRBJ2-5,.,.,TGTGCCAGCAGTTTAGGGGGTACGGAGACCCAGTACTTC,CASSLGGTETQYF
TRBV7-9,TRBJ2-7,.,.,TGTGCCAGCAGCCCCCACCTGGCGGGCAGGGGCTACGAGCAGTACTTC,CASSPHLAGRGYEQYF
TRBV7-9,TRBJ2-5,TRBD1,.,TGTGCCAGCAGCTTCGACAGGGTGCAGACCCAGTACTTC,CASSFDRVQTQYF
TRBV24-1,TRBJ1-2,.,.,TGTGCCACCAGAGGACAATTTTCTAACTATGGCTACACCTTC,CATRGQFSNYGYTF
TRBV6-6,TRBJ2-7,TRBD1,once,TGTGCCAGCAGTCAGGGAACAGGGGGCCCCTACGAGCAGTACTTC,CASSQGTGGPYEQYF
TRBV27,TRBJ1-6,.,.,TGTGCCAGCAGTTTATCTAGGCCGCCGAATTCACCCCTCCACTTT,CASSLSRPPNSPLHF
TRBV3-1/TRBV3-2,TRBJ2-1,TRBD2,.,TGTGCCAGCAGCCAAGATTCAGCGGGGGGGCGGGAGCAGTTCTTC,CASSQDSAGGREQFF
TRBV6-5,TRBJ1-1,.,.,TGTGCCAGCAGTTACTCGCTGGGAAGAAGCACTGAAGCTTTCTTT,CASSYSLGRSTEAFF
TRBV13,TRBJ2-5,TRBD2,.,TGTGCCAGCAGCCCCCCGACTAGCGGGGGACAAGAGACCCAGTACTTC,CASSPPTSGGQETQYF
TRBV29-1,TRBJ1-2,.,.,TGCAGCGTCCTAGTTGGAGGACAGTTCGAAGGCTACACCTTC,CSVLVGGQFEGYTF
TRBV5-4,TRBJ2-1,.,.,TGTGCCAGCAGCTTCACGGGGCACAATGAGCAGTTCTTC,CASSFTGHNEQFF
TRBV10-2,TRBJ1-2,TRBD1,.,TGCGCCAGCAGCCCGACAGGGGGTGATGGCTACACCTTC,CASSPTGGDGYTF
TRBV13,TRBJ1-1,TRBD1,.,TGTGCCAGCAGCTTAGGGAGGACAGGGGGTATCCCTGAAGCTTTCTTT,CASSLGRTGGIPEAFF
TRBV9,TRBJ2-5,TRBD2,.,TGTGCCAGCAGTCGTGGGACGGCGGGGGGTCAAGAGACCCAGTACTTC,CASSRGTAGGQETQYF
TRBV14,TRBJ1-6,TRBD1,.,TGTGCCAGCAGTCGGGACAGACTCTATAATTCACCCCTCCACTTT,CASSRDRLYNSPLHF
TRBV28,TRBJ2-7,.,.,TGTGCCAGCAGGCGCGGGGCCGGCTACGAGCAGTACTTC,CASRRGAGYEQYF
TRBV6-1,TRBJ2-7,TRBD2,.,TGTGCCAGCAGTGAGGGGGGGATCGACGAGCAGTACTTC,CASSEGGIDEQYF
TRBV4-1,TRBJ1-4,TRBD1,few,TGCGCCAGCAGCCAGGGACAGGGTTCGGATGAAAAACTGTTTTTT,CASSQGQGSDEKLFF
TRBV5-1,TRBJ2-5,.,.,TGCGCCAGCAGCTTGCTAGCCCTGAGGGAGACCCAGTACTTC,CASSLLALRETQYF
TRBV4-2,TRBJ2-7,.,.,TGTGCCAGCAGCCAAGATCCCGGACAGTACGAGCAGTACTTC,CASSQDPGQYEQYF
TRBV4-2,TRBJ2-1,.,.,TGTGCCAGCAGCCAAGATAGTTGGACTGAGCAGTTCTTC,CASSQDSWTEQFF
TRBV5-1,TRBJ2-3,.,.,TGCGCCAGCACCCGAGACGGGAAGAGCACAGATACGCAGTATTTT,CASTRDGKSTDTQYF
TRBV7-9,TRBJ1-2,TRBD1,.,TGTGCCAGCAGCCAAGGACAGGCCCCTGGCTATGGCTACACCTTC,CASSQGQAPGYGYTF
TRBV4-2,TRBJ2-7,.,once,TGTGCCAGCAGCCAAGAGACCCAGGGAGCATACGAGCAGTACTTC,CASSQETQGAYEQYF
TRBV20-1,TRBJ2-1,.,.,TGCAGTGCTAGTGCCCCCCTTGGGGCATCTTACAATGAGCAGTTCTTC,CSASAPLGASYNEQFF
TRBV4-2,TRBJ1-3,TRBD1,once,TGTGCCAGCAGCCAGGACAGGGGGCCCGGAAACACCATATATTTT,CASSQDRGPGNTIYF
TRBV7-9,TRBJ1-1,.,.,TGTGCCAGCAGCTTAGGGCCAGGTTTGAACACTGAAGCTTTCTTT,CASSLGPGLNTEAFF
TRBV27,TRBJ1-5,.,.,TGTGCCAGCAGTTCAGGGACAAGCCTGGTGGGTCAGCCCCAGCATTTT,CASSSGTSLVGQPQHF
TRBV7-9,TRBJ2-5,.,.,TGTGCCAGCAGCTTAATCGGTGAGACCCAGTACTTC,CASSLIGETQYF
TRBV19,TRBJ1-1,.,once,TGTGCCAGTAGTATTTCCGAGGGGAGGTCGGCCGAAGTGGACACTGAAGCTTTCTTT,CASSISEGRSAEVDTEAFF
TRBV4-2,TRBJ2-7,TRBD2,few,TGTGCCAGCAGCCAAGAATTAGGAAGCGGGGACTACGAGCAGTACTTC,CASSQELGSGDYEQYF
TRBV5-4,TRBJ1-1,TRBD1,.,TGTGCCAGCAGCTGGCAGACAGGGGGAGTGGATACTGAAGCTTTCTTT,CASSWQTGGVDTEAFF
TRBV5-1,TRBJ2-2,TRBD1,.,TGCGCCAGCAGCTCGCTAGACAGGGCGGACACCGGGGAGCTGTTTTTT,CASSSLDRADTGELFF
TRBV9,TRBJ2-5,TRBD1,.,TGTGCCAGCAGCTTCGACGACAGGGGGCTAGAGACCCAGTACTTC,CASSFDDRGLETQYF
TRBV5-1,TRBJ2-7,TRBD2,.,TGCGCCAGCAGCTTGGGACTAGCGGGGGTATACTACGAGCAGTACTTC,CASSLGLAGVYYEQYF
TRBV10-3,TRBJ1-3,.,.,TGTGCCATCAGTGAGTCGAAAACAGCTGGAAACACCATATATTTT,CAISESKTAGNTIYF
TRBV11-2,TRBJ2-1,TRBD2,.,TGTGCCAGCACCGGCGGACTAGCCAGCTCCTACAATGAGCAGTTCTTC,CASTGGLASSYNEQFF
TRBV12-5,TRBJ2-1,.,.,TGTGCTAGTGGTTTGGGGGGACACTACCATGAGCAGTTCTTC,CASGLGGHYHEQFF
TRBV2,TRBJ1-1,.,few,TGTGCCAGCAATAAAAAAGGGAACACTGAAGCTTTCTTT,CASNKKGNTEAFF
TRBV4-1,TRBJ1-1,.,.,TGCGCCAGCAGCCAACGGGACTCCGTCACGATTGAAGCTTTCTTT,CASSQRDSVTIEAFF
TRBV19,TRBJ2-1,TRBD2,.,TGTGCCAGTAGTATATCGACTAGCGGGACCTACAATGAGCAGTTCTTC,CASSISTSGTYNEQFF
TRBV3-1/TRBV3-2,TRBJ2-3,TRBD1,once,TGTGCCAGCAGCCAAGACAGGGGACAGGGGACAGATACGCAGTATTTT,CASSQDRGQGTDTQYF
TRBV30,TRBJ1-2,TRBD1,once,TGTGCCTGGAGTTTTACAGGGGCGGGCTACACCTTC,CAWSFTGAGYTF
TRBV7-8,TRBJ1-2,TRBD1,.,TGTGCCAGCAGCCATCGACCGGGACAGGGGCACTATGGCTACACCTTC,CASSHRPGQGHYGYTF